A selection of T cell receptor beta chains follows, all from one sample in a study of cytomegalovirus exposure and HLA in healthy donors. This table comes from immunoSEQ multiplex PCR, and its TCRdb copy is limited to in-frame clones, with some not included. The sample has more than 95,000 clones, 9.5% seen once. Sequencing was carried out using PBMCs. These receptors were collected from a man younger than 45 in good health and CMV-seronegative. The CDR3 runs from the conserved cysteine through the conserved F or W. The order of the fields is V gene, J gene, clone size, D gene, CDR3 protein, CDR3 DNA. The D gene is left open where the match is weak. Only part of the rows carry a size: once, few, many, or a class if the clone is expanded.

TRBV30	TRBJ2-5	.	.	CAWNSPGLETQYF	TGTGCCTGGAATTCCCCGGGTTTGGAGACCCAGTACTTC
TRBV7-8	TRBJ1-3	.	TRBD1	CASSHLTGTGGNTIYF	TGTGCCAGCAGCCATTTGACAGGGACTGGGGGAAACACCATATATTTT
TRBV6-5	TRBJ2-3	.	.	CASRAGTDTQYF	TGTGCCTCACGGGCGGGTACAGATACGCAGTATTTT
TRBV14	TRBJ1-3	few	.	CASSPQGNTIYF	TGTGCCAGCAGCCCCCAGGGGAACACCATATATTTT
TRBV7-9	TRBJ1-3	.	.	CASSSGTTSGNTIYF	TGTGCCAGCAGCTCCGGGACAACCTCTGGAAACACCATATATTTT
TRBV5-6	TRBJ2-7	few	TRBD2	CASSLSRLAGVWAYEQYF	TGTGCCAGCAGCTTGTCGAGACTAGCGGGAGTGTGGGCCTACGAGCAGTACTTC
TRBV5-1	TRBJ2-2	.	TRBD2	CASSSETSFYFTGELFF	TGCGCCAGCAGCTCAGAGACTAGCTTCTACTTCACCGGGGAGCTGTTTTTT
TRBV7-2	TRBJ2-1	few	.	CASSWGWAANNEQFF	TGTGCCAGCAGCTGGGGCTGGGCAGCGAACAATGAGCAGTTCTTC
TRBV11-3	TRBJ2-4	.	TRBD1	CASSYSGTGLLAKNIQYF	TGTGCCAGCAGCTACTCCGGGACAGGGTTGCTAGCCAAAAACATTCAGTACTTC
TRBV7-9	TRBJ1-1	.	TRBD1	CASSSMGQGSTEAFF	TGTGCCAGCAGCTCTATGGGACAGGGGAGCACTGAAGCTTTCTTT
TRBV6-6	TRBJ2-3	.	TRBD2	CASSSRTSGGPDTQYF	TGTGCCAGCAGTTCCCGTACTAGCGGGGGACCAGATACGCAGTATTTT
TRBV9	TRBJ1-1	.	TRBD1	CASSVEDRARQAFF	TGTGCCAGCAGCGTAGAAGACAGGGCCCGTCAAGCTTTCTTT
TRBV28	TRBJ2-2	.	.	CASSFFHTGRTGELFF	TGTGCCAGCAGTTTCTTTCATACGGGTCGGACCGGGGAGCTGTTTTTT
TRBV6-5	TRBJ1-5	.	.	CASSYSTGGGQPQHF	TGTGCCAGCAGTTACTCGACTGGGGGCGGACAGCCCCAGCATTTT
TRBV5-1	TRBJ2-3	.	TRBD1	CASSPGGWGDTQYF	TGCGCCAGCAGTCCAGGGGGCTGGGGAGATACGCAGTATTTT
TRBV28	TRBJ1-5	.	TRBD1	CASIRGQGGPSNQPQHF	TGTGCCAGCATTCGAGGACAGGGTGGCCCTAGCAATCAGCCCCAGCATTTT
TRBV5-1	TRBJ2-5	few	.	CASSLVTAKETQYF	TGCGCCAGCAGCTTGGTCACAGCCAAAGAGACCCAGTACTTC
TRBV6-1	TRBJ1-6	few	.	CASTGGGVSPLHF	TGTGCCAGCACCGGGGGGGGCGTCTCACCCCTCCACTTT
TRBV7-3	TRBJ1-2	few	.	CASGSHGTLPAGGYTF	TGTGCCAGCGGATCCCACGGGACACTCCCAGCCGGCGGCTACACCTTC
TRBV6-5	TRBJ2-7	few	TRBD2	CASRKKREPSYEQYF	TGTGCCAGCAGGAAGAAGCGGGAGCCCTCCTACGAGCAGTACTTC
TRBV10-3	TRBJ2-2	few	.	CAGGTSNTGELFF	TGTGCCGGCGGGACTTCCAACACCGGGGAGCTGTTTTTT
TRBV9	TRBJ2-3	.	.	CASSERVDTQYF	TGTGCCAGCAGCGAGCGAGTGGATACGCAGTATTTT
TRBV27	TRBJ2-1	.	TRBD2	CASSFRTSGGNNEQFF	TGTGCCAGCAGTTTTAGGACTAGCGGGGGAAACAATGAGCAGTTCTTC
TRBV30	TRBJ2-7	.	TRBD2	CAWSGDSGRGRSSYEQYF	TGTGCCTGGAGTGGTGATAGCGGGAGGGGACGTAGCTCCTACGAGCAGTACTTC
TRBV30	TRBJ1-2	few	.	CAWSRETGSNGYTF	TGTGCCTGGAGCCGTGAGACAGGTTCGAATGGCTACACCTTC
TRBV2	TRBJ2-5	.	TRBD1	CASSGRGQERETQYF	TGTGCCAGCAGTGGCCGGGGACAGGAGAGAGAGACCCAGTACTTC
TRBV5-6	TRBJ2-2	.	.	CASSLQRKMNTGELFF	TGTGCCAGCAGCTTGCAGCGTAAGATGAACACCGGGGAGCTGTTTTTT
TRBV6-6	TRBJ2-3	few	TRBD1	CASSYWDRGGGTQYF	TGTGCCAGCAGTTACTGGGACAGGGGTGGCGGTACGCAGTATTTT
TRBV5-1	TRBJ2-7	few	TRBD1	CASSLGQGAYEQYF	TGCGCCAGCAGCCTTGGACAGGGAGCCTACGAGCAGTACTTC
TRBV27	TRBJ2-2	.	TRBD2	CASSLTSGGANTGELFF	TGTGCCAGCAGTTTGACTAGCGGGGGGGCGAACACCGGGGAGCTGTTTTTT
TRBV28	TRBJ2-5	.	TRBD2	CASVSGGIETQYF	TGTGCCAGCGTTTCGGGGGGTATAGAGACCCAGTACTTC
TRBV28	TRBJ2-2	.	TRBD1	CATRKDRFNTGELFF	TGTGCCACCAGAAAGGACAGGTTCAACACCGGGGAGCTGTTTTTT
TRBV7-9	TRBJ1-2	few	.	CASSLEGGGYTF	TGTGCCAGCAGCTTAGAGGGGGGGGGCTACACCTTC
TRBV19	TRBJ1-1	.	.	CASSIGVEAFF	TGTGCCAGTAGTATCGGGGTCGAAGCTTTCTTT
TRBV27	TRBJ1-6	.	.	CASRAAANSPLHF	TGTGCCAGCAGGGCGGCAGCAAATTCACCCCTCCACTTT
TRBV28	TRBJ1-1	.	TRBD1	CASSWGQTTEAFF	TGTGCCAGCAGTTGGGGACAGACCACTGAAGCTTTCTTT
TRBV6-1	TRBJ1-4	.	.	CASSPRGGVEKLFF	TGTGCCAGCAGCCCTAGGGGGGGGGTAGAAAAACTGTTTTTT
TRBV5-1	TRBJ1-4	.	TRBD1	CASSRTPKGATNEKLFF	TGCGCCAGCAGCAGGACGCCCAAGGGGGCGACTAATGAAAAACTGTTTTTT
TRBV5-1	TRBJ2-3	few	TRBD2	CASSLPEREETDTQYF	TGCGCCAGCAGCTTGCCCGAGCGGGAGGAGACAGATACGCAGTATTTT
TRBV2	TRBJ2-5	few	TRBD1	CASTLDRAVRETQYF	TGTGCCAGCACCCTGGACAGGGCGGTCAGAGAGACCCAGTACTTC
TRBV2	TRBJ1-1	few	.	CASRLQGFGTEAFF	TGTGCCAGCAGGTTACAGGGATTCGGCACTGAAGCTTTCTTT
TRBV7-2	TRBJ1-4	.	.	CASSPNQGISNEKLFF	TGTGCCAGCAGCCCCAACCAGGGGATCTCTAATGAAAAACTGTTTTTT
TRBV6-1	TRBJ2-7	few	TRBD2	CASSESPTSGWYEQYF	TGTGCCAGCAGTGAATCACCGACTAGCGGGTGGTACGAGCAGTACTTC
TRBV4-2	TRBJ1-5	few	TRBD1	CASSQTGGPQPQHF	TGTGCCAGCAGCCAGACAGGGGGCCCTCAGCCCCAGCATTTT
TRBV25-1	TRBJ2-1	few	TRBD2	CASSASGSSYNEQFF	TGTGCCAGCAGTGCTAGCGGGAGCTCCTACAATGAGCAGTTCTTC
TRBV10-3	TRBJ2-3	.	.	CAITREGTDTQYF	TGTGCCATCACACGGGAAGGGACAGATACGCAGTATTTT
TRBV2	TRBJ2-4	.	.	CASSTQGITKNIQYF	TGTGCCAGCAGTACCCAGGGGATAACCAAAAACATTCAGTACTTC
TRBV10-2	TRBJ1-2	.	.	CASSLDRNGYTF	TGCGCCAGCAGCCTAGACAGGAATGGCTACACCTTC
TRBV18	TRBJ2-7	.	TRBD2	CASSFSGGVYEQYF	TGTGCCAGCTCCTTTAGCGGGGGAGTATACGAGCAGTACTTC
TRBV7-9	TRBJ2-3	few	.	CASSFDWGVGDTQYF	TGTGCCAGCAGCTTCGATTGGGGAGTGGGAGATACGCAGTATTTT
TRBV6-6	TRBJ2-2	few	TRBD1	CASKRDSNTGELFF	TGTGCCAGCAAACGGGACAGTAACACCGGGGAGCTGTTTTTT
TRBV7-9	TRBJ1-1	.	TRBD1	CASSQGRGEAFF	TGTGCCAGCAGCCAGGGCAGGGGGGAAGCTTTCTTT
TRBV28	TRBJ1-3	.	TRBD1	CASSRQGTGNTIYF	TGTGCCAGCAGTCGACAGGGAACTGGAAACACCATATATTTT
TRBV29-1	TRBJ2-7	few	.	CSVEDPGEQYF	TGCAGCGTTGAAGATCCAGGTGAGCAGTACTTC
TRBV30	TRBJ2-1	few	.	CAWSSTYNEQFF	TGTGCCTGGAGCTCTACCTACAATGAGCAGTTCTTC